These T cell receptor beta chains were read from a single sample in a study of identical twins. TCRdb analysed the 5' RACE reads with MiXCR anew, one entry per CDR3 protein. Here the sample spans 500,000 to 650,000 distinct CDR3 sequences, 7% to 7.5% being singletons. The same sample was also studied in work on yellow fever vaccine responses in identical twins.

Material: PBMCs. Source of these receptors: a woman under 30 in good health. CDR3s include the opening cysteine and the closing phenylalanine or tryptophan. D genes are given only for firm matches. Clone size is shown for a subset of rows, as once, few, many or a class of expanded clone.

CDR3 protein: CASSLSRQAQETQYF; CDR3 DNA: TGTGCCAGCAGCTTATCGCGGCAAGCCCAAGAGACCCAGTACTTC; J gene: TRBJ2-5; D gene: .; V gene: TRBV5-6; clone size: many
CDR3 protein: CASSYGGRGSYEQYF; CDR3 DNA: TGTGCCAGCAGTTACGGCGGCAGGGGATCCTACGAGCAGTACTTC; J gene: TRBJ2-7; D gene: .; V gene: TRBV6-5; clone size: many
CDR3 protein: CASSSWTGDGYTF; CDR3 DNA: TGTGCCAGCAGTTCTTGGACAGGGGATGGCTACACCTTC; J gene: TRBJ1-2; D gene: TRBD1; V gene: TRBV27; clone size: few
CDR3 protein: CASSQLAGGQDTQYF; CDR3 DNA: TGTGCCAGCAGCCAGTTAGCGGGAGGGCAAGATACGCAGTATTTT; J gene: TRBJ2-3; D gene: TRBD2; V gene: TRBV4-2; clone size: .
CDR3 protein: CASSLIYGAVTGELFF; CDR3 DNA: TGTGCCAGCAGCCTGATTTATGGGGCGGTCACCGGGGAGCTGTTTTTT; J gene: TRBJ2-2; D gene: .; V gene: TRBV2; clone size: .
CDR3 protein: CASSTHQADEQFF; CDR3 DNA: TGTGCCAGCAGCACACACCAAGCAGATGAGCAGTTCTTC; J gene: TRBJ2-1; D gene: .; V gene: TRBV12-3/TRBV12-4; clone size: many
CDR3 protein: CASSDSFLGAESSVRESTDTQYF; CDR3 DNA: TGTGCCAGCAGTGATAGTTTTTTGGGCGCGGAGTCTTCTGTGAGGGAGAGCACAGATACGCAGTATTTT; J gene: TRBJ2-3; D gene: .; V gene: TRBV6-4; clone size: few
CDR3 protein: CASSYAAVTGLGNTIYF; CDR3 DNA: TGTGCCAGCAGTTACGCGGCGGTGACAGGATTAGGAAACACCATATATTTT; J gene: TRBJ1-3; D gene: .; V gene: TRBV6-5; clone size: many
CDR3 protein: CSVAGTMNTEAFF; CDR3 DNA: TGCAGCGTTGCCGGGACAATGAACACTGAAGCTTTCTTT; J gene: TRBJ1-1; D gene: .; V gene: TRBV29-1; clone size: many
CDR3 protein: CATSERTRSGSGELFF; CDR3 DNA: TGTGCCACCAGTGAAAGGACTAGATCGGGGTCCGGGGAGCTGTTTTTT; J gene: TRBJ2-2; D gene: TRBD2; V gene: TRBV24-1; clone size: few
CDR3 protein: CASSPRGEGYNEQFF; CDR3 DNA: TGTGCCAGCAGCCCGAGAGGAGAGGGCTACAATGAGCAGTTCTTC; J gene: TRBJ2-1; D gene: .; V gene: TRBV7-8; clone size: many
CDR3 protein: CATSDSAGGTGKATQYF; CDR3 DNA: TGTGCCACCAGTGACTCAGCGGGAGGCACTGGTAAAGCTACGCAGTATTTT; J gene: TRBJ2-3; D gene: TRBD2; V gene: TRBV24-1; clone size: few
CDR3 protein: CASSFGSAGPYNEQFF; CDR3 DNA: TGCGCCAGCAGCTTTGGGTCGGCAGGGCCGTACAATGAGCAGTTCTTC; J gene: TRBJ2-1; D gene: .; V gene: TRBV5-1; clone size: .
CDR3 protein: CASSRPGQVNTEAFF; CDR3 DNA: TGTGCCAGCAGCCGCCCCGGGCAAGTGAACACTGAAGCTTTCTTT; J gene: TRBJ1-1; D gene: .; V gene: TRBV3-1; clone size: many
CDR3 protein: CASSLLREVGDTQYF; CDR3 DNA: TGTGCCAGCAGCTTACTACGGGAGGTCGGAGATACGCAGTATTTT; J gene: TRBJ2-3; D gene: TRBD2; V gene: TRBV7-9; clone size: .
CDR3 protein: CASGTSGRGNEQFF; CDR3 DNA: TGTGCCAGCGGGACTAGCGGGAGAGGCAATGAGCAGTTCTTC; J gene: TRBJ2-1; D gene: TRBD2; V gene: TRBV28; clone size: .
CDR3 protein: CASSAGTGDTGELFF; CDR3 DNA: TGTGCCAGCAGTGCCGGGACAGGCGACACCGGGGAGCTGTTTTTT; J gene: TRBJ2-2; D gene: TRBD1; V gene: TRBV6-1; clone size: many
CDR3 protein: CASRTQGDTEAFF; CDR3 DNA: TGTGCCAGCAGGACACAGGGGGACACTGAAGCTTTCTTT; J gene: TRBJ1-1; D gene: TRBD1; V gene: TRBV6-1; clone size: few
CDR3 protein: CASAGAGNEQYF; CDR3 DNA: TGTGCCAGCGCGGGAGCAGGGAACGAGCAGTACTTC; J gene: TRBJ2-7; D gene: TRBD2; V gene: TRBV13; clone size: few
CDR3 protein: CATLGLQPANTGELFF; CDR3 DNA: TGTGCCACCCTGGGGCTTCAACCCGCGAACACCGGGGAGCTGTTTTTT; J gene: TRBJ2-2; D gene: .; V gene: TRBV24-1; clone size: few
CDR3 protein: CASSSPPEQYF; CDR3 DNA: TGTGCCAGCAGTTCTCCTCCGGAGCAGTACTTC; J gene: TRBJ2-7; D gene: .; V gene: TRBV28; clone size: .
CDR3 protein: CASSVGSHSPLHF; CDR3 DNA: TGTGCCAGCAGCGTAGGGAGCCATTCACCCCTCCACTTT; J gene: TRBJ1-6; D gene: .; V gene: TRBV9; clone size: few
CDR3 protein: CASSWRDTNTEAFF; CDR3 DNA: TGCGCCAGCAGCTGGAGAGACACGAACACTGAAGCTTTCTTT; J gene: TRBJ1-1; D gene: .; V gene: TRBV5-1; clone size: many
CDR3 protein: CASKTGTKYEQYF; CDR3 DNA: TGTGCCAGCAAAACCGGGACAAAATACGAGCAGTACTTC; J gene: TRBJ2-7; D gene: .; V gene: TRBV12-3/TRBV12-4; clone size: few
CDR3 protein: CASSSLTGTNYNEQFF; CDR3 DNA: TGTGCCAGCAGCTCCTTAACCGGGACTAACTACAATGAGCAGTTCTTC; J gene: TRBJ2-1; D gene: TRBD2; V gene: TRBV7-8; clone size: .
CDR3 protein: CASSRGIGETQYF; CDR3 DNA: TGTGCCAGCAGCCGCGGCATTGGGGAGACCCAGTACTTC; J gene: TRBJ2-5; D gene: .; V gene: TRBV6-6; clone size: few
CDR3 protein: CASRSSGSYSNEQFF; CDR3 DNA: TGTGCCAGCAGATCTAGCGGGAGCTACTCAAATGAGCAGTTCTTC; J gene: TRBJ2-1; D gene: TRBD2; V gene: TRBV28; clone size: .
CDR3 protein: CATSDTGEGVGETQYF; CDR3 DNA: TGTGCCACCAGTGATACCGGGGAGGGGGTAGGAGAGACCCAGTACTTC; J gene: TRBJ2-5; D gene: .; V gene: TRBV24-1; clone size: few
CDR3 protein: CASSPGGTIYNEQFF; CDR3 DNA: TGTGCCAGCAGTCCGGGCGGGACTATATACAATGAGCAGTTCTTC; J gene: TRBJ2-1; D gene: TRBD2; V gene: TRBV12-3/TRBV12-4; clone size: many
CDR3 protein: CASSSRRSGIPISSYNEQFF; CDR3 DNA: TGTGCCAGCAGTTCCCGGCGTAGCGGGATCCCAATTAGCTCCTACAATGAGCAGTTCTTC; J gene: TRBJ2-1; D gene: TRBD2; V gene: TRBV12-3/TRBV12-4; clone size: .
CDR3 protein: CASSFTTLYEQYF; CDR3 DNA: TGTGCCAGCAGCTTCACGACCCTCTACGAGCAGTACTTC; J gene: TRBJ2-7; D gene: .; V gene: TRBV11-1; clone size: few
CDR3 protein: CASRLVSYNEQFF; CDR3 DNA: TGTGCCAGCAGACTAGTCTCCTACAATGAGCAGTTCTTC; J gene: TRBJ2-1; D gene: .; V gene: TRBV28; clone size: .
CDR3 protein: CASSLEGLNQPQHF; CDR3 DNA: TGTGCCAGCAGCTTAGAAGGGCTCAATCAGCCCCAGCATTTT; J gene: TRBJ1-5; D gene: .; V gene: TRBV7-9; clone size: many
CDR3 protein: CASSVGGYVNQPQHF; CDR3 DNA: TGTGCCAGCAGTGTTGGGGGCTATGTCAATCAGCCCCAGCATTTT; J gene: TRBJ1-5; D gene: .; V gene: TRBV2; clone size: few
CDR3 protein: CASSYGGNTGELFF; CDR3 DNA: TGTGCCAGCAGTTACGGTGGGAACACCGGGGAGCTGTTTTTT; J gene: TRBJ2-2; D gene: .; V gene: TRBV6-5; clone size: many
CDR3 protein: CVSSLRQGQETQYF; CDR3 DNA: TGTGTCAGCAGTCTAAGACAGGGGCAAGAGACCCAGTACTTC; J gene: TRBJ2-5; D gene: TRBD1; V gene: TRBV2; clone size: once
CDR3 protein: CASAGTGSNEQFF; CDR3 DNA: TGTGCCAGCGCCGGGACAGGGTCCAATGAGCAGTTCTTC; J gene: TRBJ2-1; D gene: TRBD1; V gene: TRBV3-1; clone size: many
CDR3 protein: CSVVADSGTSTDTQYF; CDR3 DNA: TGCAGCGTTGTCGCCGATAGCGGGACTAGCACAGATACGCAGTATTTT; J gene: TRBJ2-3; D gene: TRBD2; V gene: TRBV29-1; clone size: many
CDR3 protein: CASSLTGRGLDIQYF; CDR3 DNA: TGCGCCAGCAGCTTGACCGGGCGGGGGTTGGACATTCAGTACTTC; J gene: TRBJ2-4; D gene: TRBD2; V gene: TRBV5-1; clone size: few
CDR3 protein: CASSLSSGDPYEQYF; CDR3 DNA: TGCGCCAGCAGCTTGAGTTCAGGTGATCCCTACGAGCAGTACTTC; J gene: TRBJ2-7; D gene: .; V gene: TRBV5-1; clone size: .
CDR3 protein: CASSTRDRDYEQYF; CDR3 DNA: TGTGCCAGCAGCACCCGGGACAGGGATTACGAGCAGTACTTC; J gene: TRBJ2-7; D gene: TRBD1; V gene: TRBV11-2; clone size: few
CDR3 protein: CASSFKENGELFF; CDR3 DNA: TGCGCCAGCAGCTTCAAGGAGAACGGGGAGCTGTTTTTT; J gene: TRBJ2-2; D gene: .; V gene: TRBV5-1; clone size: .
CDR3 protein: CASSLTPGSYGYTF; CDR3 DNA: TGTGCCAGCAGCTTAACCCCAGGGAGCTATGGCTACACCTTC; J gene: TRBJ1-2; D gene: .; V gene: TRBV7-2; clone size: many
CDR3 protein: CASSEDEHSMIYEQYF; CDR3 DNA: TGTGCCAGCAGTGAAGATGAACATTCTATGATCTACGAGCAGTACTTC; J gene: TRBJ2-7; D gene: .; V gene: TRBV6-1; clone size: few
CDR3 protein: CASIPETGGFSYEQYF; CDR3 DNA: TGTGCCAGCATTCCTGAGACAGGGGGATTCTCCTACGAGCAGTACTTC; J gene: TRBJ2-7; D gene: TRBD1; V gene: TRBV2; clone size: few
CDR3 protein: CASSLDRGSYNEQFF; CDR3 DNA: TGTGCCAGCAGCTTGGACAGGGGATCCTACAATGAGCAGTTCTTC; J gene: TRBJ2-1; D gene: TRBD1; V gene: TRBV7-9; clone size: many
CDR3 protein: CASSPRGQGDPVYTGELFF; CDR3 DNA: TGTGCCAGCAGCCCACGGGGACAGGGCGACCCGGTGTATACCGGGGAGCTGTTTTTT; J gene: TRBJ2-2; D gene: TRBD1; V gene: TRBV4-2; clone size: .
CDR3 protein: CASSLWWGNTEAFF; CDR3 DNA: TGTGCCAGCAGCCTCTGGTGGGGGAACACTGAAGCTTTCTTT; J gene: TRBJ1-1; D gene: .; V gene: TRBV5-8; clone size: .
CDR3 protein: CASSQGVPGYEQYF; CDR3 DNA: TGTGCCAGCAGCCAAGGGGTGCCGGGCTACGAGCAGTACTTC; J gene: TRBJ2-7; D gene: .; V gene: TRBV4-2; clone size: many
CDR3 protein: CASIGDTSNYGYTF; CDR3 DNA: TGTGCCAGCATAGGGGACACTTCTAACTATGGCTACACCTTC; J gene: TRBJ1-2; D gene: .; V gene: TRBV7-9; clone size: few
CDR3 protein: CASRIGTPRGGYTF; CDR3 DNA: TGTGCCAGCCGAATTGGGACCCCGAGGGGTGGCTACACCTTC; J gene: TRBJ1-2; D gene: .; V gene: TRBV12-3/TRBV12-4; clone size: many
CDR3 protein: CASSPRPDTNYGYTF; CDR3 DNA: TGTGCCAGCAGTCCAAGGCCCGATACTAACTATGGCTACACCTTC; J gene: TRBJ1-2; D gene: .; V gene: TRBV12-3/TRBV12-4; clone size: many
CDR3 protein: CASSYRGQGGEKLFF; CDR3 DNA: TGTGCCAGCAGTTACCGTGGGCAGGGCGGCGAAAAACTGTTTTTT; J gene: TRBJ1-4; D gene: .; V gene: TRBV6-5; clone size: many
CDR3 protein: CASSHRPIRDTEAFF; CDR3 DNA: TGTGCCAGCAGCCACAGACCTATAAGGGACACTGAAGCTTTCTTT; J gene: TRBJ1-1; D gene: .; V gene: TRBV14; clone size: .
CDR3 protein: CASSFGGLINTEAFF; CDR3 DNA: TGTGCCAGCAGTTTCGGCGGGCTTATTAACACTGAAGCTTTCTTT; J gene: TRBJ1-1; D gene: .; V gene: TRBV12-3/TRBV12-4; clone size: many
CDR3 protein: CSARDVGQGNSPLHF; CDR3 DNA: TGCAGTGCTAGAGATGTGGGGCAGGGGAATTCACCCCTCCACTTT; J gene: TRBJ1-6; D gene: .; V gene: TRBV20-1; clone size: .
CDR3 protein: CASSQDPGEINEKLFF; CDR3 DNA: TGTGCCAGCAGCCAAGATCCTGGGGAGATTAATGAAAAACTGTTTTTT; J gene: TRBJ1-4; D gene: .; V gene: TRBV4-2; clone size: many